Detailed here is one T cell receptor beta chain. This CDR3 is 16 amino acids long. The V end lost 5 bases, the J end lost 5 bases, and 16 bases lay between the germline ends. Germline V CDR1 and CDR2: MDHEN, SYDVKM. These data belong to a study of blood T cell repertoires in COVID-19. Study in general: Sites across the United States, Italy and Spain contributed samples from acute and convalescent COVID-19. T cells, B-cell-depleted T cells, or PBMCs supplied cDNA or gDNA.

Original processing methods: The assay estimated nucleated cells by amplifying reference gene primers. Profiled with immunoSEQ multiplex PCR; TCRdb holds only in-frame clones, not every one. For V, J and clone size, that table is used; D and trimming come from the DNA. In the table there are 190,000 or so clones, around 87% of which are singletons. This TCR was recovered from a middle-aged man with active or convalescent COVID-19. V gene TRBV28 combines with J gene TRBJ1-6; tentative D call: TRBD1 (5 bases). Material for sequencing was peripheral blood. The DNA for the CDR3 is TGTGCCAGCAGTCACGTACCCTCGGGGGATAATTCACCCCTCCACTTT. Translation: CASSHVPSGDNSPLHF.